These T cell receptor beta chains were read from a single sample in a study of blood T cell repertoires in COVID-19. The table came from immunoSEQ multiplex PCR; TCRdb's copy has only in-frame clones and leaves some out. The table has around 300,000 clones, approximately 82% seen once. The specimen was peripheral blood. The receptors derive from a man aged 25-40 years with active or convalescent COVID-19. The CDR3 runs from the conserved cysteine through the conserved F or W. D genes are given only for firm matches. A clone size is listed for some rows: how often the clone was seen (once, few, many), or a class if it is expanded.

>TRBV7-2|.|.|TRBJ1-2
TGTGCCAGCAGGGCCGAAGGGGGGGGCCGGGGCTACACCTTC
CASRAEGGGRGYTF
>TRBV6-5|.|TRBD1|TRBJ1-2
TGTGCCAGCACTATATCGGGACAGGGGGCCGGTGGCTACACCTTC
CASTISGQGAGGYTF
>TRBV19|.|TRBD2|TRBJ2-7
TGTGCCAGTAGTATGGGGCTAGCGGGAGATTACGACGAGCAGTACTTC
CASSMGLAGDYDEQYF
>TRBV19|.|TRBD1|TRBJ1-4
TGTGCCAGTAGACAGGGGGCGAACAATGAAAAACTGTTTTTT
CASRQGANNEKLFF
>TRBV6-4|.|TRBD2|TRBJ2-1
TGTGCCAGCAGTGACACCGGGACTAGCTTAAATGAGCAGTTCTTC
CASSDTGTSLNEQFF
>TRBV10-3|.|TRBD1|TRBJ1-2
TGTGCCATCACCAGGGACAGGGTCCTTTCTAACTATGGCTACACCTTC
CAITRDRVLSNYGYTF
>TRBV9|.|.|TRBJ2-7
TGTGCCAGCAGCCCCGGCGGGAAGGGCTACGAGCAGTACTTC
CASSPGGKGYEQYF
>TRBV10-3|.|.|TRBJ2-7
TGTGCCATCAGTGAGTCTGACAGCTCCTACGAGCAGTACTTC
CAISESDSSYEQYF
>TRBV6-2/TRBV6-3|.|.|TRBJ1-6
TGTGCCAGCAGTTCCCCCCTGGGGGGGGCCAATTCACCCCTCCACTTT
CASSSPLGGANSPLHF
>TRBV6-5|.|.|TRBJ2-2
TGTGCCAGCAGTTACGACGAGGAGGGGCACACCGGGGAGCTGTTTTTT
CASSYDEEGHTGELFF
>TRBV18|.|.|TRBJ1-2
TGTGCCAGCTCAGGAAGTCAGGATCATGGCTACACCTTC
CASSGSQDHGYTF
>TRBV28|.|TRBD2|TRBJ2-7
TGTGCCAGCACCTCACGGCCTAGCGGCCAGAGGGAGCAGTACTTC
CASTSRPSGQREQYF
>TRBV4-3|.|TRBD2|TRBJ2-7
TGCGCCAGCAGCCAAGCGCTAGCGGGGCCCTACGAGCAGTACTTC
CASSQALAGPYEQYF
>TRBV7-9|.|TRBD1|TRBJ1-1
TGTGCCAGCAGCCCCGGACAGGGGAACACTGAAGCTTTCTTT
CASSPGQGNTEAFF
>TRBV19|.|.|TRBJ2-3
TGTGCCAGTAGAAGGGGACTGAACACAGATACGCAGTATTTT
CASRRGLNTDTQYF
>TRBV6-5|once|.|TRBJ1-5
TGTGCCAGCAGGAACAGGGTCGATCAGCCCCAGCATTTT
CASRNRVDQPQHF
>TRBV5-8|.|.|TRBJ1-1
TGTGCCAGCAGCTTCCGACAGAACACTGAAGCTTTCTTT
CASSFRQNTEAFF
>TRBV18|.|.|TRBJ2-1
TGTGCCAGCTCACCACCGATCGGAGGCCCCTACAATGAGCAGTTCTTC
CASSPPIGGPYNEQFF
>TRBV4-1|.|.|TRBJ2-4
TGCGCCAGCAGCCATGATAGCGGAGCCGTAGCCAAAAACATTCAGTACTTC
CASSHDSGAVAKNIQYF
>TRBV12-3/TRBV12-4|.|.|TRBJ2-7
TGTGCCAGCAGTCTCGGGGAGGACTACGAGCAGTACTTC
CASSLGEDYEQYF
>TRBV19|.|TRBD1|TRBJ1-5
TGTGCCAGTAGTATTGGACAGGGGGCAACTGGACCCCAGCATTTT
CASSIGQGATGPQHF
>TRBV27|.|TRBD1|TRBJ2-4
TGTGCCAGCAGGCCGACAGGGGGCGGTCATTCAAACATTCAGTACTTC
CASRPTGGGHSNIQYF
>TRBV6-5|.|.|TRBJ1-2
TGTGCCAGCACCCTGGACAGTTTCTATGGCTACACCTTC
CASTLDSFYGYTF
>TRBV5-1|.|.|TRBJ2-1
TGCGCCAGCAGCTCACAGGGCATTAGGTCGGATGAGCAGTTCTTC
CASSSQGIRSDEQFF
>TRBV6-6|.|.|TRBJ1-6
TGTGCCACCGGGAGCTCCTATAATTCACCCCTCCACTTT
CATGSSYNSPLHF
>TRBV6-5|once|TRBD2|TRBJ2-1
TGTGCCAGCAGTTACGAGGGACTAGCGGGTGGGGGGCAGTTCTTC
CASSYEGLAGGGQFF
>TRBV18|.|TRBD2|TRBJ2-3
TGTGCCAGCTCACCGGGACTACTTACCACAGATACGCAGTATTTT
CASSPGLLTTDTQYF
>TRBV4-1|.|.|TRBJ1-1
TGCGCCAGCAGCCAGGGTAGGGGCTTGGGCACTGAAGCTTTCTTT
CASSQGRGLGTEAFF
>TRBV12-3/TRBV12-4|.|.|TRBJ1-3
TGTGCCAGCAGTTTAACAGGAGGGGCCACCATATATTTT
CASSLTGGATIYF
>TRBV29-1|once|TRBD1|TRBJ2-7
TGCAGCGTTCTCGGGACAGGCGGGTTCGAGCAGTACTTC
CSVLGTGGFEQYF
>TRBV5-1|.|.|TRBJ1-2
TGCGCCAGCAGCTTTCAACAGGGAACCGTAAATGGCTACACCTTC
CASSFQQGTVNGYTF
>TRBV3-1/TRBV3-2|.|TRBD2|TRBJ2-5
TGTGCCAGCAGCCAAACTTCGCGGGGGGCACGAGAGACCCAGTACTTC
CASSQTSRGARETQYF
>TRBV4-1|.|TRBD1|TRBJ1-1
TGCGCCAGCGGAAACGGGGACAGGCGGGGGACTGAAGCTTTCTTT
CASGNGDRRGTEAFF
>TRBV15|.|TRBD1|TRBJ2-7
TGTGCCACCAGCAGAGAACCCGGGACAGTAGGCGAGCAGTACTTC
CATSREPGTVGEQYF
>TRBV5-1|.|TRBD1|TRBJ1-4
TGCGCCAGCAGCTTACAGCCGGGACAGAATGAAAAACTGTTTTTT
CASSLQPGQNEKLFF
>TRBV3-1/TRBV3-2|.|TRBD2|TRBJ2-1
TGTGCCAGCAGCCAAGAGGGCGGACTAGCGGCCTACAATGAGCAGTTCTTC
CASSQEGGLAAYNEQFF
>TRBV4-3|.|.|TRBJ2-3
TGCGCCAGCAGCCAAGCGGAGGGATTCACAGATACGCAGTATTTT
CASSQAEGFTDTQYF
>TRBV7-3|.|TRBD2|TRBJ2-7
TGTGCCAGCAGCCCCTCGGTCGGGACTAGGACCTACGAGCAGTACTTC
CASSPSVGTRTYEQYF
>TRBV11-3|.|.|TRBJ2-1
TGTGCCAGCAGCTTAGGCGAGCGAAGGGAGCAGTTCTTC
CASSLGERREQFF
>TRBV6-5|.|.|TRBJ1-1
TGTGCCAGCAGCCAAACTACATCAGAAGCTTTCTTT
CASSQTTSEAFF
>TRBV5-1|.|.|TRBJ1-3
TGCGCCAGCAGCTCCGGGACAAGTGGAAACACCATATATTTT
CASSSGTSGNTIYF
>TRBV10-3|.|TRBD1|TRBJ2-7
TGTGCCATCAGTGAGCCGAACAGGGGATTGGGCGAGCAGTACTTC
CAISEPNRGLGEQYF
>TRBV11-2|.|.|TRBJ1-2
TGTGCCAGCAGCTTAGGAAACCAAGCTACTAACTATGGCTACACCTTC
CASSLGNQATNYGYTF
>TRBV6-5|.|TRBD1|TRBJ2-7
TGTGCCAGCAGCCGAACCGGGACAGGACTCTACGAGCAGTACTTC
CASSRTGTGLYEQYF
>TRBV19|.|TRBD2|TRBJ2-3
TGTGCCAGTAGACCACTAGCGGGAGTGCCCGATACGCAGTATTTT
CASRPLAGVPDTQYF
>TRBV4-1|once|TRBD2|TRBJ2-1
TGCGCCAGCAGCCAAGCAGGTCTAGCGGGGGCCCAATTTACCTACAATGAGCAGTTCTTC
CASSQAGLAGAQFTYNEQFF
>TRBV4-3|.|.|TRBJ2-7
TGCGCCAGCAGCCAAGAACAGGGCTACGAGCAGTACTTC
CASSQEQGYEQYF
>TRBV5-1|.|.|TRBJ1-2
TGCGCCAGCAGCTTGGCAGGGAATGAAGGAGACTACACCTTC
CASSLAGNEGDYTF
>TRBV4-3|.|.|TRBJ2-7
TGCGCCAGCAGCCAAGATTACAGCTACGAGCAGTACTTC
CASSQDYSYEQYF
>TRBV19|.|TRBD1|TRBJ2-7
TGTGCCAGTAGTATCAACCCGGACAGGGCTTACGAGCAGTACTTC
CASSINPDRAYEQYF